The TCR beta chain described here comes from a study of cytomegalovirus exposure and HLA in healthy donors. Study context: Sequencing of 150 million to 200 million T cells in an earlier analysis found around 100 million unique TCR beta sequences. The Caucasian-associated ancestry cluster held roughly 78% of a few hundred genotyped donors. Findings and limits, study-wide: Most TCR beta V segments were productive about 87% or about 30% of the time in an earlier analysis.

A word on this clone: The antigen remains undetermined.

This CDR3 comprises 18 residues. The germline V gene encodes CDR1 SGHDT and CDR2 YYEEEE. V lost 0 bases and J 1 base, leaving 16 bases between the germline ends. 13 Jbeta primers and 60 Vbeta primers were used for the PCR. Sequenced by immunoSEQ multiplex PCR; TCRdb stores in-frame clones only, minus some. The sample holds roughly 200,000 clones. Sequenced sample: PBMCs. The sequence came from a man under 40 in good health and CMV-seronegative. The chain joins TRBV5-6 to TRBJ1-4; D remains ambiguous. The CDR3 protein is CASSLAAKEEVTNEKLFF. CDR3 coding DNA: TGTGCCAGCAGCTTGGCCGCCAAAGAGGAAGTAACTAATGAAAAACTGTTTTTT. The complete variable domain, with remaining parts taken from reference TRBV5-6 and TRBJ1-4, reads DAGVTQSPTHLIKTRGQQVTLRCSPKSGHDTVSWYQQALGQGPQFIFQYYEEEERQRGNFPDRFSGHQFPNYSSELNVNALLLGDSALYLCASSLAAKEEVTNEKLFFGSGTQLSVL.